A single sample is the source of the 13 T cell receptor beta chains below, sequenced in a study of cytomegalovirus exposure and HLA in healthy donors. The PCR was carried out with 60 Vbeta primers and 13 Jbeta primers. Using immunoSEQ multiplex PCR, the repertoire was profiled, and TCRdb retains in-frame clones only, with some absent. The table lists 150,000 to 200,000 clones, about 81% of them singletons. Specimen: PBMCs. All receptors come from a woman under 30 in good health and CMV-seropositive.

The chain carries TRBV27 and TRBJ1-2, with D possibly TRBD1 on 5 matching bases. Germline CDR1 reads MNHEY; CDR2 reads SMNVEV (reference sequence). CDR3 length equals 13 residues. V dropped 5 bases and J dropped 4 bases, with 11 bases sitting between them. CDR3 loop: CASSAQGTYGYTF. CDR3 coding DNA: TGTGCCAGCAGTGCCCAGGGTACCTATGGCTACACCTTC.

The J gene is TRBJ1-6, the V gene TRBV2; D gene uncertain. The germline CDR1 and CDR2 sequences are SNHLY and FYNNEI. CDR3 length: 12 amino acids. V shed 8 bases and J shed 5 bases, with 7 bases lying between them. CDR3 sequence reads: CASLTDNSPLHF. The CDR3 nucleotides are TGTGCCAGCCTCACGGATAATTCACCCCTCCACTTT. Combining the CDR3 with reference TRBV2 and TRBJ1-6 gives the whole variable domain EPEVTQTPSHQVTQMGQEVILRCVPISNHLYFYWYRQILGQKVEFLVSFYNNEISEKSEIFDDQFSVERPDGSNFTLKIRSTKLEDSAMYFCASLTDNSPLHFGNGTRLTVT.

The chain carries TRBV4-1 and TRBJ1-1; TRBD1 is a possible D gene (6 bases). CDR1 and CDR2 from the germline V gene are MGHRA and YSYEKL. The CDR3 has 14 amino acids. Trimming took 4 bases from V and 7 from J, leaving 16 bases between them. The CDR3 here is CASSPRQEIGEAFF. For the CDR3, the DNA is TGCGCCAGCAGCCCGAGACAGGAAATAGGTGAAGCTTTCTTT.

This chain joins TRBV5-5 and TRBJ1-3, with TRBD1 identical over 7 bases. The germline gives CDR1 SGHKS, CDR2 YYEKEE (reference sequence). Losses at the gene ends were 1 base for V and 4 bases for J; bases not matched to a gene: 5. The CDR3 runs 15 residues. CDR3 sequence reads: CASSLRRGPGNTIYF. In DNA, the CDR3 is TGTGCCAGCAGCTTGCGAAGGGGGCCGGGAAACACCATATATTTT.

The V and J genes are TRBV19 and TRBJ1-1, with D unresolved. The ends were cut back, 3 bases at V and 11 bases at J, with 13 bases in the middle. The CDR3 has 12 residues. Germline V gene lookup returns CDR1 LNHDA and CDR2 SQIVND (reference sequence). The CDR3 sequence: CASSMVQVEAFF. As DNA, the CDR3 is TGTGCCAGTAGTATGGTTCAGGTTGAGGCTTTCTTT.

The chain employs TRBV6-1 and TRBJ1-2, with D maybe TRBD1 (5 bases). Germline CDR1 is MNHNS and CDR2 is SASEGT. This CDR3 has 16 residues. V was cut by 3 bases and J by 0 bases, with 14 bases left in between. CDR3: CASSETRTLTNYGYTF. Written as DNA, the CDR3 is TGTGCCAGCAGTGAGACCAGGACACTTACTAACTATGGCTACACCTTC.

V is TRBV5-4 and J is TRBJ2-1; D is perhaps TRBD2 (6 bases). Germline loops: CDR1 SGHNT, CDR2 YYREEE (reference sequence). This CDR3 is built from 11 residues. The V end was cut by 3 bases, the J end by 9 bases, with 7 bases between. CDR3 residues: CASSSGGEQFF. Here the CDR3 DNA reads TGTGCCAGCAGCTCCGGGGGTGAGCAGTTCTTC.

This chain links TRBV6-4 with TRBJ1-4; the match to TRBD1 covers 10 bases. Germline CDR1 reads MRHNA; CDR2 reads SNTAGT. This CDR3 region has 17 residues. Trimming removed 5 bases from V and 8 bases from J; junction bases left unmatched: 14. This CDR3 is CASSTTTGGGQGEKLFF. CDR3 DNA: TGTGCCAGCAGTACTACCACCGGGGGGGGACAGGGGGAAAAACTGTTTTTT.

The CDR3 here is CASSPSAAGIPDTQYF. The CDR3 nucleotides read TGTGCCAGCAGTCCTAGTGCGGCGGGAATCCCAGATACGCAGTATTTT. V usage is TRBV2 and J usage is TRBJ2-3; maybe TRBD2 (6 bases). The V and J ends lost 5 bases and 4 bases respectively, with 19 bases between them. Germline V gene lookup returns CDR1 SNHLY and CDR2 FYNNEI. The CDR3 spans 16 residues. Variable domain in full (rest from reference TRBV2 and TRBJ2-3): EPEVTQTPSHQVTQMGQEVILRCVPISNHLYFYWYRQILGQKVEFLVSFYNNEISEKSEIFDDQFSVERPDGSNFTLKIRSTKLEDSAMYFCASSPSAAGIPDTQYFGPGTRLTVL.

The DNA of the CDR3 is TGCAGCGTTGAAGCCCAGGGCGGAAACACCATATATTTT. Its protein is CSVEAQGGNTIYF. The V and J genes are TRBV29-1 and TRBJ1-3; weak D call: TRBD1 (5 bases). The CDR3 has 13 residues. The V gene lost 1 base and the J gene lost 4 bases, with 8 bases spanning the gap. Germline lookup yields CDR1 SQVTM and CDR2 ANQGSEA.

The chain recombines TRBV19 with TRBJ2-1; 7 positions match TRBD1. The CDR3 length is 14 residues. The germline gives CDR1 LNHDA, CDR2 SQIVND (reference sequence). V gave up 5 bases and J gave up 5 bases; unmatched junction bases: 6. The CDR3 DNA reads TGTGCCAGTAGTCCTGGGGGACAGAACAATGAGCAGTTCTTC. As protein: CASSPGGQNNEQFF. The whole variable domain, filled in from reference TRBV19 and TRBJ2-1, reads DGGITQSPKYLFRKEGQNVTLSCEQNLNHDAMYWYRQDPGQGLRLIYYSQIVNDFQKGDIAEGYSVSREKKESFPLTVTSAQKNPTAFYLCASSPGGQNNEQFFGPGTRLTVL.

The chain is built from TRBV7-2 and TRBJ1-5, with 9 bases identical to TRBD1. The CDR3 is 15 residues long. CDR1 is SGHTA and CDR2 is FQGNSA in the germline V gene. V lost 3 bases to trimming and J lost 6 bases; unmatched junction nucleotides: 6. This CDR3 is CASSFTGGAGQPQHF. In nucleotides, the CDR3 is TGTGCCAGCAGCTTCACAGGGGGCGCAGGTCAGCCCCAGCATTTT.

The chain uses TRBV5-1 and TRBJ1-5; TRBD1 agrees at 12 bases. Germline V gene lookup returns CDR1 SGHRS and CDR2 YFSETQ. With V trimmed by 4 bases and J by 6 bases, 5 bases remained unmatched. The CDR3 totals 15 residues. The CDR3 protein is CASSLGQGAFQPQHF. In nucleotides, the CDR3 is TGCGCCAGCAGCCTGGGACAGGGGGCTTTTCAGCCCCAGCATTTT.